The rows below give T cell receptor beta chains drawn from one sample of a study of shared clonotypes between healthy human individuals. Generated by immunoSEQ multiplex PCR, the TCRdb table keeps only in-frame clones and is missing some. The top ten clones hold about 0.45% of a sample with roughly 1,500,000 clones, 95% to 99% of them seen once. Material for sequencing was naive CD4+ T cells sorted from blood. The receptors were gathered from a man aged 25 to 45 in good health. Each CDR3 is given with its conserved first and last residue. D genes are given only for firm matches.

v_call,d_call,j_call,cdr3_aa,cdr3_nt
TRBV7-9,.,TRBJ2-1,CASSLGDEQFF,TGTGCCAGCAGCTTAGGGGATGAGCAGTTCTTC
TRBV4-1,.,TRBJ1-1,CASSQVGGNTEAFF,TGCGCCAGCAGCCAGGTGGGAGGGAACACTGAAGCTTTCTTT
TRBV30,TRBD1,TRBJ1-5,CAWDQGGNQPQHF,TGTGCCTGGGATCAGGGGGGCAATCAGCCCCAGCATTTT
TRBV9,.,TRBJ2-7,CASSVRGTESYEQYF,TGTGCCAGCAGCGTACGCGGGACAGAGTCCTACGAGCAGTACTTC
TRBV10-3,.,TRBJ1-2,CAISESGLPTF,TGTGCCATCAGTGAGTCCGGTTTACCCACCTTC
TRBV10-3,TRBD2,TRBJ2-2,CAISWTSGNTGELFF,TGTGCCATCAGTTGGACTAGCGGAAACACCGGGGAGCTGTTTTTT
TRBV7-6,.,TRBJ2-5,CASSLGPRSGTETQYF,TGTGCCAGCAGCTTAGGACCTCGTTCTGGTACGGAGACCCAGTACTTC
TRBV5-1,TRBD1,TRBJ1-1,CASSPAGWTGTSEAFF,TGCGCCAGCAGCCCCGCTGGTTGGACAGGGACGTCTGAAGCTTTCTTT
TRBV5-4,TRBD2,TRBJ2-3,CASSLGSSSGGTDTQYF,TGTGCCAGCAGCTTGGGATCCTCTAGCGGGGGCACAGATACGCAGTATTTT
TRBV28,.,TRBJ2-7,CASSGVTYEQYF,TGTGCCAGCAGTGGGGTTACCTACGAGCAGTACTTC
TRBV2,TRBD1,TRBJ1-2,CASSARTGDGYTF,TGTGCCAGCAGTGCCAGGACAGGGGATGGCTACACCTTC
TRBV28,.,TRBJ1-2,CASSPAGIFSGYTF,TGTGCCAGCAGCCCCGCAGGGATATTCTCTGGCTACACCTTC
TRBV15,.,TRBJ1-5,CATSRDVQGRKPQHF,TGTGCCACCAGCAGAGATGTACAGGGACGGAAGCCCCAGCATTTT
TRBV5-4,.,TRBJ1-2,CASSLARGKYYGYTF,TGTGCCAGCAGCTTGGCACGGGGAAAGTACTATGGCTACACCTTC
TRBV15,TRBD2,TRBJ2-7,CATSRDASGGYEQYF,TGTGCCACCAGCAGAGACGCTAGCGGAGGCTACGAGCAGTACTTC
TRBV6-1,.,TRBJ1-2,CASRDKGFYGYTF,TGTGCCAGCCGGGACAAAGGATTCTATGGCTACACCTTC
TRBV19,.,TRBJ2-1,CASRSSTGWYNEQFF,TGTGCCAGTAGATCTTCGACAGGATGGTACAATGAGCAGTTCTTC
TRBV15,.,TRBJ2-4,CATSSPLVTIQYF,TGTGCCACCAGCAGCCCCCTAGTCACCATTCAGTACTTC
TRBV5-1,.,TRBJ2-4,CASSLAGTHKNIQYF,TGCGCCAGCAGCTTGGCAGGGACCCATAAAAACATTCAGTACTTC
TRBV11-3,.,TRBJ2-3,CASSPQATSTDTQYF,TGTGCCAGCAGCCCACAAGCGACTAGCACAGATACGCAGTATTTT
TRBV5-1,.,TRBJ2-7,CASSGGAAGEQYF,TGCGCCAGCAGCGGAGGGGCCGCGGGCGAGCAGTACTTC
TRBV28,TRBD1,TRBJ1-1,CASSQGQGPGTEAFF,TGTGCCAGCAGTCAAGGACAGGGACCAGGGACTGAAGCTTTCTTT